This T cell receptor beta chain was sequenced during a study of T cells in localized non-small cell lung cancer. The V gene end was trimmed by 3 bases and the J gene end by 6 bases; junction bases not matched to a gene: 6. Per germline, CDR1 GTSNPN and CDR2 SVGIG (reference sequence). CDR3 length: 14 amino acids. This clone is deemed medium-sized. The assay was immunoSEQ multiplex PCR, and TCRdb's table has in-frame clones only and misses some. The sample contains roughly 2,700 clones, approximately 26% of which appear only once. The material was normal lung tissue next to the tumor, obtained before any cancer treatment. This chain links TRBV30 with TRBJ1-5; 9 bases match TRBD1. This clonotype originated in a man aged 40 to 75 with stage I lung adenocarcinoma. Here the CDR3 DNA reads TGTGCCTGGAGCCGGACAGGGGACGGTCAGCCCCAGCATTTT. Translation gives CAWSRTGDGQPQHF.